The TCR beta chain described here comes from a study of cytomegalovirus exposure and HLA in healthy donors. As for the study in general: The use of the same platform for the 120 validation repertoires and the 550 to 850 first-cohort repertoires was reported by a later analysis. General observations from the study: The listing of fewer than 200 TCR beta chains classed them as cytomegalovirus-associated. Most TCR sequences were uncommon, yet certain public TCRs appeared in many donors.

Germline V gene sequence: CDR1 SNHLY, CDR2 FYNNEI. This CDR3 region has 12 residues. The V and J ends lost 6 bases and 10 bases respectively, with 13 bases between them. Sequenced by immunoSEQ multiplex PCR; TCRdb stores in-frame clones only, minus some. The sample records about 280,000 clones, over 75% being singletons. Concerning this clone itself: Its antigen is not identified.

The sequence was obtained from a woman between 18 and 29 years old in good health and CMV-seronegative. The chain links TRBV2 to TRBJ2-1; the D gene is possibly TRBD1 (6 bases). The sample taken for sequencing was PBMCs. The CDR3 DNA sequence: TGTGCCAGCAGCGCGGACAGTCCAGAGCAGTTCTTC. It is translated as CASSADSPEQFF.